Given below is one T cell receptor (beta chain) in context. The CDR3 runs 15 residues. In germline, CDR1 is KGHSH, CDR2 LQKENI. The ends were cut back, 3 bases at V and 0 bases at J, with 9 bases in the middle. The data were taken from a study of technical replicates of blood from a few donors. Profiling relied on immunoSEQ multiplex PCR, and the TCRdb table lists in-frame clones only, not all of them. The top ten hold about 0.23% of the sample, which has tens of thousands of clones, around 94% seen once. The gene calls are TRBV18 and TRBJ2-4; D might be TRBD2 (5 bases). Sequenced: T cells isolated from PBMCs. The sequence was collected from a human donor in good health. This CDR3 reads CASSPEVVAKNIQYF. The CDR3 bases are TGTGCCAGCTCACCGGAGGTCGTAGCCAAAAACATTCAGTACTTC.